Shown below are 7 T cell receptor beta chains from a single sample sequenced in a study of blood T cells in healthy people across ages (dated by TCRdb to between 2014 and 2016). The library was made by 5' RACE. TCRdb records Illumina HiSeq 2500 as the sequencer. A second roughly 6 to 11 cycle PCR used a sample-barcoded 5' primer and a J-beta primer mix. The raw public reads went through TCRdb reprocessing: fastp at Q25, MiXCR clone calling, in-frame beta chains kept. Every distinct CDR3 protein forms one entry, paired with its most common genes and DNA. Counted in this sample were about 580,000 distinct CDR3 sequences; roughly 48% of them appeared once. In total, the top ten clones hold around 24% of the sample. Input material: blood. Receptors were obtained from a man older than 75 in good health.

The chain couples TRBV7-9 to TRBJ1-1; no firm D call. The CDR3 is made up of 14 amino acids. CDR1 SEHNR and CDR2 FQNEAQ come from the germline V gene (reference sequence). Between the trimmed V and J ends, which lost 5 bases and 1 base, there was a span of 11 bases. The CDR3 here is CASSVSSGNTEAFF. The CDR3 DNA reads TGTGCCAGCAGCGTCAGTTCCGGGAACACTGAAGCTTTCTTT. Combining the CDR3 with reference TRBV7-9 and TRBJ1-1 gives the whole variable domain DTGVSQNPRHKITKRGQNVTFRCDPISEHNRLYWYRQTLGQGPEFLTYFQNEAQLEKSRLLSDRFSAERPKGSFSTLEIQRTEQGDSAMYLCASSVSSGNTEAFFGQGTRLTVV.

This clonotype turned up a few times. The chain carries TRBV4-3 and TRBJ2-3, with 8 bases lining up with TRBD2. The V and J ends lost 0 bases and 0 bases, in that order; junction bases with no gene match: 2. The CDR3 is 16 amino acids. Germline CDR1 is LGHNA and CDR2 is YSLEER. The chain's CDR3 is CASSQEQRGSTDTQYF. The CDR3 nucleotides read TGCGCCAGCAGCCAAGAACAGCGGGGGAGCACAGATACGCAGTATTTT.

The V gene is TRBV7-2, the J gene TRBJ2-6, with 8 positions matching TRBD1. V dropped 5 bases and J dropped 4; count of bases not matched to a gene: 7. Germline-derived CDR1 and CDR2 are SGHTA and FQGNSA. The CDR3 has 16 amino acids. CDR3 sequence: CASSPSDRAGANVLTF. Written as DNA, the CDR3 is TGTGCCAGCAGCCCTTCGGACAGGGCCGGGGCCAACGTCCTGACTTTC.

This clonotype was recorded a few times. The rearrangement links TRBV7-9 to TRBJ2-7; D gene uncertain. CDR1 and CDR2 (germline): SEHNR, FQNEAQ (reference sequence). V lost 6 bases and J lost 1, with 16 bases in between. CDR3 length equals 15 residues. This CDR3 reads CASRSWAGPSYEQYF. Here the CDR3 DNA reads TGTGCCAGCAGGTCTTGGGCAGGTCCTTCCTACGAGCAGTACTTC.

As concerns this clonotype: Given a much more abundant clone one base away, this may be a read error. V usage is TRBV6-6 and J usage is TRBJ2-7; the match to TRBD2 covers 8 bases. V was clipped by 4 bases and J by 5 bases; unmatched bases: 10. This CDR3 has 15 residues. Germline values: CDR1 MNHNY, CDR2 SVGAGI (reference sequence). The CDR3 here is CASSSKTGGHDEQYF. The CDR3 DNA follows: TGTGCCAGCAGTTCCAAAACGGGGGGGCATGACGAGCAGTACTTC.

This clonotype was counted once. The chain carries TRBV6-2 or TRBV6-3 and TRBJ2-2; D is possibly TRBD2 (5 bases). The CDR3 is 14 amino acids. Germline V CDR1 and CDR2: MNHEY, SVGEGT. V was cut by 6 bases and J by 1 base, with 9 bases left in between. As DNA, the CDR3 is TGTGCCAGCAGACCAAGCGGGAACACCGGGGAGCTGTTTTTT. This encodes CASRPSGNTGELFF.

This chain uses TRBV2 with TRBJ2-5; 12 nucleotides agree with TRBD2. CDR1 and CDR2 from the germline V gene are SNHLY and FYNNEI. The CDR3 sequence is 16 residues long. After removal of 1 base from V and 3 bases from J, the junction contained 3 bases not matched to a gene. The CDR3 nucleotides are TGTGCCAGCAGTGAAGTCAGGACTAGCGGGGAAGAGACCCAGTACTTC. Residues: CASSEVRTSGEETQYF.